This TCR beta chain is drawn from a study of CD8 T cells in Susac syndrome. Regarding the study as a whole: It was acknowledged in the study that the number of individuals who were included in its TCR sequencing and HLA analysis was relatively small.

V gave up 5 bases and J gave up 0 bases; unmatched junction bases: 5. CDR1 and CDR2 (germline): SNHLY, FYNNEI. The CDR3 sequence is 16 residues long. Concerning this clonotype: The antigen is undetermined.

Random hexamers were used to reverse transcribe roughly 0.45 to 1 ug of RNA. MiXCR was run by TCRdb on the immunoSEQ multiplex PCR reads, yielding one entry per CDR3 protein. The table lists approximately 170,000 distinct CDR3 sequences, around 90% of them singletons. The chain links TRBV2 to TRBJ1-5; TRBD1 matches 9 bases. Sample: CD4+ T cells from PBMCs. The TCR was taken from a human donor in good health. The CDR3 sequence is CASSPQGADSNQPQHF. The CDR3 nucleotides are TGTGCCAGCAGTCCACAGGGGGCGGATAGCAATCAGCCCCAGCATTTT.